This paragraph covers one TCR beta chain sequence. The data stem from a study of blood T cell repertoires in COVID-19. The protocol was immunoSEQ multiplex PCR, while the TCRdb copy is restricted to in-frame clones and leaves out a portion. Of tens of thousands of clones in the sample, approximately 88% were seen once. Trimming left V 4 bases short and J 3 bases short, with 25 bases between. The CDR3 sequence is 19 residues long. Germline V gene data show CDR1 as SGHVS and CDR2 as FQNEAQ. This sequence was found in a man at least 80 years old with acute or convalescent COVID-19. V and J are TRBV7-8 and TRBJ1-5; D is possibly TRBD1 (5 bases). Sequencing was done on a sample of peripheral blood. The CDR3 protein is CASSSVLSAGSRINQPQHF. The CDR3 coding sequence is TGTGCCAGCAGCTCCGTTTTATCGGCAGGGTCCCGAATCAATCAGCCCCAGCATTTT.